The following is a T cell receptor beta chain sequence with its context. TCRdb's copy holds only in-frame clones and misses some; the assay was immunoSEQ multiplex PCR. This table has approximately 50,000 clones, about 85% appearing once. In germline, CDR1 is MDHEN, CDR2 SYDVKM. The CDR3 contains 13 residues. V was pared by 3 bases and J by 4 bases, with 9 bases between. This sample was included in a study of OX40 agonist ivuxolimab in advanced cancers. This sequence was found in an adult with an advanced solid tumor such as melanoma, head and neck, liver or kidney cancer. V gene TRBV28 combines with J gene TRBJ1-2; D gene unclear. Sequencing was performed on CD4+ or CD8+ T cells sorted from blood, taken in a trial of the OX40 agonist ivuxolimab. CDR3 coding DNA: TGTGCCAGCAGTTTGGGGAGACCCTATGGCTACACCTTC. Translated: CASSLGRPYGYTF.